These 32 T cell receptor beta chains share one sample of origin, sequenced in a study of cytomegalovirus exposure and HLA in healthy donors. The PCR was carried out with 60 Vbeta primers and 13 Jbeta primers. The repertoire was sequenced with immunoSEQ multiplex PCR; TCRdb's copy has only in-frame clones and lacks some. The sample has 90,000 to 150,000 clones; approximately 72% are singletons. Sample: PBMCs. The receptors originated from a woman between 40 and 55 years old in good health and CMV-seropositive.

A few counts support this clone. V usage is TRBV5-1 and J usage is TRBJ1-2, with D possibly TRBD1 on 5 matching bases. The CDR3 is 13 residues long. Trimming pared 4 bases from V and 3 bases from J, leaving 10 bases between. Germline V gene data show CDR1 as SGHRS and CDR2 as YFSETQ. The CDR3: CASSENRYYGYTF. The CDR3 DNA reads as TGCGCCAGCAGCGAAAACAGGTACTATGGCTACACCTTC.

The rearrangement links TRBV11-2 to TRBJ1-2, with TRBD1 identical over 7 bases. In germline, CDR1 is SGHAT, CDR2 FQNNGV. The CDR3 totals 16 residues. Trimming at V came to 5 bases and at J to 3 bases, leaving 12 bases not matched to a gene. The CDR3 sequence is CASSPTGPRWDYGYTF. The CDR3, as DNA: TGTGCCAGCAGCCCGACAGGGCCCAGATGGGACTATGGCTACACCTTC.

The V and J genes are TRBV5-1 and TRBJ1-1; TRBD1 is a possible D gene (6 bases). V was cut by 3 bases and J by 4 bases, with 10 bases left in between. The V gene's germline CDR1 is SGHRS and CDR2 YFSETQ. The CDR3 consists of 13 residues. The CDR3 loop is CASSSRQATEAFF. CDR3 DNA: TGCGCCAGCAGCTCAAGACAGGCCACTGAAGCTTTCTTT.

The CDR3 reads CAITTSMNTEAFF. The CDR3 DNA follows: TGTGCCATCACTACGAGTATGAACACTGAAGCTTTCTTT. The V call is TRBV10-3, the J call TRBJ1-1; no clear D. V dropped 7 bases and J dropped 0 bases, with 9 bases sitting between them. This CDR3 contains 13 residues. Germline V gene data show CDR1 as ENHRY and CDR2 as SYGVKD.

Turning to this clone: Other DNA sequences in this sample translate to the same CDR3. The chain uses TRBV2 and TRBJ2-3; 12 positions match TRBD2. The CDR3 is 14 residues long. Germline V gene lookup returns CDR1 SNHLY and CDR2 FYNNEI. Trimming at V came to 6 bases and at J to 6 bases, leaving 4 bases not matched to a gene. CDR3 region: CASRASGGADTQYF. CDR3 DNA: TGTGCCAGCAGAGCTAGCGGGGGGGCGGATACGCAGTATTTT.

DNA of the CDR3: TGTGCCAGCAGCCTGCCGGGGGGCGAGCAGTACTTC. Translation: CASSLPGGEQYF. The gene calls are TRBV5-6 and TRBJ2-7; 7 nucleotides agree with TRBD2. V was pared by 4 bases and J by 6 bases, with 4 bases of the junction left unmatched. The CDR3 runs 12 residues. The germline gives CDR1 SGHDT, CDR2 YYEEEE.

V gene TRBV7-2 combines with J gene TRBJ1-5; 7 bases align to TRBD1. Germline CDR1 and CDR2: SGHTA and FQGNSA. Trimming at V came to 1 base and at J to 7 bases, leaving 7 bases not matched to a gene. The CDR3 has 15 amino acids. CDR3 in amino acids: CASSLVFQGEQPQHF. CDR3 nucleotides: TGTGCCAGCAGCTTAGTATTCCAGGGGGAACAGCCCCAGCATTTT.

The chain combines TRBV2 with TRBJ2-3; D gene unclear. Germline V gene sequence: CDR1 SNHLY, CDR2 FYNNEI. This CDR3 has 12 amino acids. Deletions cut 4 bases from V and 2 bases from J, with 4 bases between. CDR3 sequence: CASSGNTDTQYF. The CDR3 DNA reads as TGTGCCAGCAGTGGTAACACAGATACGCAGTATTTT.

This clone turned up a few times. V gene TRBV2 combines with J gene TRBJ1-1; 7 nucleotides agree with TRBD1. With V trimmed by 1 base and J by 0 bases, 5 bases remained unmatched. This CDR3 is 16 amino acids long. CDR1 and CDR2 from the germline V gene are SNHLY and FYNNEI. CDR3 region: CASSEGQGVLNTEAFF. CDR3 DNA sequence: TGTGCCAGCAGTGAAGGCCAGGGGGTCTTGAACACTGAAGCTTTCTTT.

V and J are TRBV2 and TRBJ1-1, with no clear D. Germline CDR1 is SNHLY and CDR2 is FYNNEI. V was shortened by 11 bases and J by 3 bases, with 16 bases between the two germline ends. CDR3 size: 13 residues. CDR3 region: CAVQIRWDTEAFF. The CDR3 nucleotides are TGTGCCGTACAGATTAGGTGGGACACTGAAGCTTTCTTT.

The chain couples TRBV10-3 to TRBJ2-1, with D maybe TRBD1 (6 bases). V was cut by 0 bases and J by 10 bases, with 7 bases left in between. This CDR3 has 12 residues. The germline V gene has CDR1 ENHRY and CDR2 SYGVKD. CDR3 protein: CAISESQGEQFF. Written as DNA, the CDR3 is TGTGCCATCAGTGAGTCTCAGGGGGAGCAGTTCTTC.

This clone was counted a few times. The genes are TRBV15 and TRBJ2-7; 9 bases are shared with TRBD2. The CDR3 length is 16 residues. Trimming took 0 bases from V and 2 from J; bases not matched to a gene: 5. The germline CDR1 and CDR2 sequences are LNHNV and YYDKDF (reference sequence). The CDR3 region is CATSRDLLAGPYEQYF. The CDR3 nucleotides read TGTGCCACCAGCAGAGATTTACTAGCGGGCCCCTACGAGCAGTACTTC.

The J gene is TRBJ2-7, the V gene TRBV2; the D is unclear. Trimming took 6 bases from V and 2 from J, leaving 5 bases between them. This CDR3 is 11 amino acids long. The germline V gene has CDR1 SNHLY and CDR2 FYNNEI. The CDR3 DNA reads TGTGCCAGCAGCCTTACCTACGAGCAGTACTTC. This gives the protein CASSLTYEQYF.

The chain uses TRBV5-4 and TRBJ2-3, with D maybe TRBD2 (6 bases). Germline-derived CDR1 and CDR2 are SGHNT and YYREEE (reference sequence). V lost 4 bases, J lost 6 bases, and 15 bases lay in between. The CDR3 has 14 residues. Here the CDR3 DNA reads TGTGCCAGCAGCGTGGACGGGGGATGGGATACGCAGTATTTT. This gives the protein CASSVDGGWDTQYF.

This clone was picked up a small number of times. One end of the junction is discordant with germline, which a read error may explain. This chain joins TRBV7-2 and TRBJ1-2; TRBD1 agrees at 9 bases. The CDR3 contains 15 residues. Germline loops: CDR1 SGHTA, CDR2 FQGNSA. The CDR3 loop reads CASSSVVGDRADRYF. Here the CDR3 DNA reads TGTGCCAGCAGCTCAGTTGTGGGGGACAGGGCCGACCGCTACTTC.

Here the CDR3 DNA reads TGCGCCAGCAGCTTGAGGGAGGAAGACGCTTTGAACACTGAAGCTTTCTTT. Its translation: CASSLREEDALNTEAFF. The chain employs TRBV5-1 and TRBJ1-1; D remains ambiguous. Between the trimmed V and J ends, which lost 1 base and 0 bases, there was a span of 16 bases. CDR3 length: 17 amino acids. Germline V gene data show CDR1 as SGHRS and CDR2 as YFSETQ.

The rearrangement uses TRBV9 and TRBJ2-2; 14 bases line up with TRBD2. Trimming at V came to 3 bases and at J to 4 bases, leaving 11 bases not matched to a gene. Germline values: CDR1 SGDLS, CDR2 YYNGEE. This CDR3 has 19 residues. CDR3 protein: CASSGGLAGGPSGTGELFF. The CDR3 bases are TGTGCCAGCAGCGGAGGACTAGCGGGGGGCCCTTCGGGCACCGGGGAGCTGTTTTTT.

The rearrangement joins TRBV15 to TRBJ1-2; D gene uncertain. CDR3 length equals 15 residues. Germline loops: CDR1 LNHNV, CDR2 YYDKDF (reference sequence). V was cut by 5 bases and J by 3 bases, with 16 bases left in between. For the CDR3, the DNA is TGTGCCACCAGCCCCCGGTCTATGCTCGACTATGGCTACACCTTC. Residues: CATSPRSMLDYGYTF. Full variable domain (missing parts from reference TRBV15 and TRBJ1-2): DAMVIQNPRYQVTQFGKPVTLSCSQTLNHNVMYWYQQKSSQAPKLLFHYYDKDFNNEADTPDNFQSRRPNTSFCFLDIRSPGLGDTAMYLCATSPRSMLDYGYTFGSGTRLTVV.

The CDR3 protein is CASSYGQGVTEAFF. CDR3 DNA: TGCGCCAGCAGCTACGGACAGGGGGTCACTGAAGCTTTCTTT. This chain connects TRBV5-1 to TRBJ1-1, with 10 bases matching TRBD1. Per germline, CDR1 SGHRS and CDR2 YFSETQ. J gave up 4 bases and V 3 bases, and 3 bases lay outside the gene matches. The CDR3 runs 14 residues.

The chain joins TRBV5-1 to TRBJ1-1; D unresolved. The germline V gene has CDR1 SGHRS and CDR2 YFSETQ. V dropped 5 bases and J dropped 3 bases, with 11 bases sitting between them. This CDR3 contains 13 residues. This CDR3 is CASSSGFDTEAFF. CDR3 in DNA: TGCGCCAGCAGTAGCGGGTTCGACACTGAAGCTTTCTTT.

V usage is TRBV2 and J usage is TRBJ1-5; 9 nucleotides agree with TRBD1. The trim removed 7 bases at V and 6 bases at J, leaving 4 bases unmatched. This CDR3 is built from 13 residues. Germline values: CDR1 SNHLY, CDR2 FYNNEI. The CDR3 nucleotides read TGTGCCAGCACAGGGACAGGGTCTCAGCCCCAGCATTTT. Translated, it gives CASTGTGSQPQHF. Drawing the rest from reference TRBV2 and TRBJ1-5, the complete variable domain is EPEVTQTPSHQVTQMGQEVILRCVPISNHLYFYWYRQILGQKVEFLVSFYNNEISEKSEIFDDQFSVERPDGSNFTLKIRSTKLEDSAMYFCASTGTGSQPQHFGDGTRLSIL.

The rearrangement joins TRBV28 to TRBJ2-7; a possible D gene is TRBD1 (6 bases). Germline CDR1 and CDR2: MDHEN and SYDVKM. Deletions cut 5 bases from V and 6 bases from J, with 11 bases between. This CDR3 has 12 amino acids. The CDR3 reads CASSQTGFEQYF. CDR3 coding DNA: TGTGCCAGCAGTCAAACAGGGTTCGAGCAGTACTTC.

V gene TRBV7-2 combines with J gene TRBJ2-1, with 14 bases fitting TRBD2. The ends lost 2 bases at V and 3 bases at J; junction bases unmatched: 6. From germline, CDR1 is SGHTA and CDR2 FQGNSA. The CDR3 is made up of 18 amino acids. The CDR3 sequence: CASSLTGLAGAHYNEQFF. In nucleotides, the CDR3 is TGTGCCAGCAGCTTAACGGGACTAGCGGGGGCCCACTACAATGAGCAGTTCTTC.

This chain joins TRBV7-8 and TRBJ1-5; TRBD1 aligns across 9 bases. V shed 4 bases and J 3 bases; nucleotides not matched to a gene: 7. The CDR3 contains 16 residues. Germline V gene data show CDR1 as SGHVS and CDR2 as FQNEAQ. CDR3: CASSSPGQGFNQPQHF. The CDR3 DNA reads as TGTGCCAGCAGCTCCCCGGGACAGGGCTTCAATCAGCCCCAGCATTTT.

The chain carries TRBV7-2 and TRBJ2-1; TRBD2 aligns across 8 bases. CDR3 length: 17 amino acids. Per germline, CDR1 SGHTA and CDR2 FQGNSA. Trimming at V came to 5 bases and at J to 3 bases, leaving 12 bases not matched to a gene. Here the CDR3 DNA reads TGTGCCAGCAGCCCCATTGAGGTCGGGGGGGGCTACAATGAGCAGTTCTTC. Its translation is CASSPIEVGGGYNEQFF.

This chain links TRBV5-1 with TRBJ2-4, with 10 bases matching TRBD2. V lost 0 bases to trimming and J lost 1 base; unmatched junction nucleotides: 1. The CDR3 runs to 16 residues. Germline V gives CDR1 SGHRS, CDR2 YFSETQ. The CDR3 DNA follows: TGCGCCAGCAGCTTGGAACTAGCGGGGGCCAAAAACATTCAGTACTTC. Translation: CASSLELAGAKNIQYF.

Only a few counts were recorded for this clone. The chain is built from TRBV10-3 and TRBJ2-7; 10 positions agree with TRBD2. This CDR3 is built from 15 residues. V dropped 4 bases and J dropped 0; count of bases not matched to a gene: 3. Germline-derived CDR1 and CDR2 are ENHRY and SYGVKD. The CDR3 protein is CAISGLAGVSYEQYF. The DNA of the CDR3 is TGTGCCATCAGTGGGCTAGCGGGGGTCTCCTACGAGCAGTACTTC.

The rearrangement joins TRBV6-5 to TRBJ1-2, with 9 bases fitting TRBD1. V shed 5 bases, J shed 6 bases, and the junction held 4 bases outside the gene matches. Looked up from germline, CDR1 is MNHEY and CDR2 is SVGAGI. This CDR3 region has 13 residues. The CDR3 sequence: CASSHRDRDGYTF. CDR3 bases: TGTGCCAGCAGTCACCGGGACAGGGATGGCTACACCTTC.

This rearrangement joins TRBV9 to TRBJ2-3; maybe TRBD2 (7 bases). The CDR3 is 15 amino acids. Per the germline V gene, CDR1 is SGDLS and CDR2 is YYNGEE. The germline V and J ends were trimmed by 8 bases and 4 bases, with 20 bases remaining between them. The CDR3 region has the DNA TGTGCCAGTAACAGCCCGGGGGGCGGCGCAGATACGCAGTATTTT. It specifies CASNSPGGGADTQYF.

This clone was counted only a few times. The chain uses TRBV15 and TRBJ1-4, with D hard to call. Germline lookup yields CDR1 LNHNV and CDR2 YYDKDF (reference sequence). V was clipped by 1 base and J by 0 bases, with 6 bases between them. This CDR3 contains 15 residues. This CDR3 is CATSRVYATNEKLFF. The DNA for the CDR3 is TGTGCCACCAGCAGAGTCTACGCAACTAATGAAAAACTGTTTTTT. The whole variable domain, remainder taken from reference TRBV15 and TRBJ1-4, is DAMVIQNPRYQVTQFGKPVTLSCSQTLNHNVMYWYQQKSSQAPKLLFHYYDKDFNNEADTPDNFQSRRPNTSFCFLDIRSPGLGDTAMYLCATSRVYATNEKLFFGSGTQLSVL.

The chain couples TRBV7-8 to TRBJ2-1; D unclear. Germline lookup yields CDR1 SGHVS and CDR2 FQNEAQ. The CDR3 length is 13 residues. The V and J ends lost 2 bases and 4 bases respectively, with 6 bases between them. In nucleotides, the CDR3 is TGTGCCAGCAGCTTACTACAGTACAATGAGCAGTTCTTC. Its translation is CASSLLQYNEQFF.

This chain links TRBV7-6 with TRBJ1-1, with TRBD1 as a possible D gene (5 bases). CDR1 is SGHVS and CDR2 is FNYEAQ in the germline V gene. This CDR3 region has 15 residues. V was shortened by 5 bases and J by 5 bases, with 18 bases between the two germline ends. CDR3 nucleotides: TGTGCCAGCAGCGGTGGCGGAGGGGTGGGGACTGAAGCTTTCTTT. This codes for CASSGGGGVGTEAFF.